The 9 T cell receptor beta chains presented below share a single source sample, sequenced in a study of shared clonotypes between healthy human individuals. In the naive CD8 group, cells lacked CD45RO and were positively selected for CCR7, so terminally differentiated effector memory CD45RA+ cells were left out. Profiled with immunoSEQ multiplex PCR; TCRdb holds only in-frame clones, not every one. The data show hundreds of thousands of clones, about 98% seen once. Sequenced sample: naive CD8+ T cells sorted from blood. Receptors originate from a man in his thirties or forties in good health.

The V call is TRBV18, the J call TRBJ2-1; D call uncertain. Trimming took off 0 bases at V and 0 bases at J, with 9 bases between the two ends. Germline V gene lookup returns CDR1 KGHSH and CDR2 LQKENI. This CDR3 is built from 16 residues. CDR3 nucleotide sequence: TGTGCCAGCTCACCACCTCTGACGTTCTCCTACAATGAGCAGTTCTTC. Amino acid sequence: CASSPPLTFSYNEQFF.

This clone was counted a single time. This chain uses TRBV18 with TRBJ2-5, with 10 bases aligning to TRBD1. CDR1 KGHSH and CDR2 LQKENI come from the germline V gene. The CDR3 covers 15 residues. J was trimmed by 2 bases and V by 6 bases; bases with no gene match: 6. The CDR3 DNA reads TGTGCCAGCTCTCGAGGGACAGGGGTTCAAGAGACCCAGTACTTC. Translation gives CASSRGTGVQETQYF.

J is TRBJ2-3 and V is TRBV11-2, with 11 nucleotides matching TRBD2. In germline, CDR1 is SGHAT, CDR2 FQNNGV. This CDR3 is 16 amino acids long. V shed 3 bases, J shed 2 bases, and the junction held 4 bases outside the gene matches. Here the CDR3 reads CASSFLAGGLTDTQYF. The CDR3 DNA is TGTGCCAGCAGCTTTCTAGCGGGAGGCCTCACAGATACGCAGTATTTT.

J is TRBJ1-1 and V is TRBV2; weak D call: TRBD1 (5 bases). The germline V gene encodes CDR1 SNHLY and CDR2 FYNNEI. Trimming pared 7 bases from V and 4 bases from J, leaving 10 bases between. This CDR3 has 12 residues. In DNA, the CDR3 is TGTGCCAGCATAAACAGGCTCACTGAAGCTTTCTTT. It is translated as CASINRLTEAFF.

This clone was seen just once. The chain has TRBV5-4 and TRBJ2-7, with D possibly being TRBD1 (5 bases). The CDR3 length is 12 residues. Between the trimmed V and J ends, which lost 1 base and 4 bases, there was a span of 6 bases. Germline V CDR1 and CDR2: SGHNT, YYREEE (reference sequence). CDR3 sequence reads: CASSLRGYEQYF. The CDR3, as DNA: TGTGCCAGCAGCTTGAGGGGTTACGAGCAGTACTTC.

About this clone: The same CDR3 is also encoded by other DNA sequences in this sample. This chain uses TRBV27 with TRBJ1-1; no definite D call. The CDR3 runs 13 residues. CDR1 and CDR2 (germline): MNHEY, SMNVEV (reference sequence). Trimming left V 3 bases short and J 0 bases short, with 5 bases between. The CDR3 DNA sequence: TGTGCCAGCAGTTTGGGGATGAACACTGAAGCTTTCTTT. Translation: CASSLGMNTEAFF.

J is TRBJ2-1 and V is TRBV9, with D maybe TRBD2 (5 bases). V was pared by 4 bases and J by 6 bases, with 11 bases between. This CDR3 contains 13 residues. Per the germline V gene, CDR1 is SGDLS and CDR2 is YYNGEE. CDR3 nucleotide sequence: TGTGCCAGCAGCCCGCGGGCCCGCAATGAGCAGTTCTTC. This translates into CASSPRARNEQFF.

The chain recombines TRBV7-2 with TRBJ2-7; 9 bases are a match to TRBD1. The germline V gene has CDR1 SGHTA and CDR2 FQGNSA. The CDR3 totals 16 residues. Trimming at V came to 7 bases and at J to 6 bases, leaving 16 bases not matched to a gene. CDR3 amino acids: CASNWGPGQGLPEQYF. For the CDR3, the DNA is TGTGCCAGCAACTGGGGCCCGGGACAGGGATTACCCGAGCAGTACTTC.

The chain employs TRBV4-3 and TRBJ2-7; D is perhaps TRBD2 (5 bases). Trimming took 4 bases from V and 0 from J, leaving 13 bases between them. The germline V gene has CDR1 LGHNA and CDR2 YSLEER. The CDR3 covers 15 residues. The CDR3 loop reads CASSRSRGSSYEQYF. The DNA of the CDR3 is TGCGCCAGCAGCCGAAGCCGGGGTAGCTCCTACGAGCAGTACTTC.